This T cell receptor beta chain originates from a study of blood T cell repertoires in COVID-19. Study at large: The study drew acute and convalescent COVID-19 samples from the United States, Italy and Spain. In each case, the material was cDNA or gDNA derived from T cells, B-cell-depleted T cells, or PBMCs.

This clone has more than one count but fewer than ten. This CDR3 spans 15 amino acids. Trimming at V came to 2 bases and at J to 5 bases, leaving 6 bases not matched to a gene. The germline V gene encodes CDR1 SGHDT and CDR2 YYEEEE. Original processing methods: Estimation of nucleated cell counts was performed using reference gene primer amplification. Sequencing used immunoSEQ multiplex PCR; TCRdb keeps in-frame clones, though not all of them. The V and J calls and clone size were taken over from that table, and D and trimming were inferred from the DNA. The table records about 220,000 clones, approximately 77% of them present only once.

This TCR came from a woman older than 75 with acute or convalescent COVID-19. Sequences were obtained from peripheral blood. The J gene is TRBJ2-5, the V gene TRBV5-6; 10 bases map to TRBD2. The CDR3 is CASSLLAGLRETQYF. CDR3 nucleotide sequence: TGTGCCAGCAGCTTACTAGCGGGGCTGAGGGAGACCCAGTACTTC.